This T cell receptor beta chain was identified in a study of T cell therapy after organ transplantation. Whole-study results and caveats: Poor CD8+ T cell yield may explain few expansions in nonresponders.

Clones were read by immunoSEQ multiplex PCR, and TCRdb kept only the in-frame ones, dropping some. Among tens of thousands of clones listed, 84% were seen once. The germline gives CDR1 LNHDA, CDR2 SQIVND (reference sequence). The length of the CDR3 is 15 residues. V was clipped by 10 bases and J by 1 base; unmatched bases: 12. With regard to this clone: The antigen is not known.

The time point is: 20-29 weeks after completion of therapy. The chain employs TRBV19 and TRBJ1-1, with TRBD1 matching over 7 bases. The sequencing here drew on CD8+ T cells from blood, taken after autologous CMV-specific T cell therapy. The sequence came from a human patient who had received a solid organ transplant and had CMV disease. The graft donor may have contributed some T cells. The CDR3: CATIPNSGGNTEAFF. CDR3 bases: TGTGCCACCATCCCTAACTCAGGGGGGAACACTGAAGCTTTCTTT. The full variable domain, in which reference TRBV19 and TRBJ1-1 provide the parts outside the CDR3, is DGGITQSPKYLFRKEGQNVTLSCEQNLNHDAMYWYRQDPGQGLRLIYYSQIVNDFQKGDIAEGYSVSREKKESFPLTVTSAQKNPTAFYLCATIPNSGGNTEAFFGQGTRLTVV.